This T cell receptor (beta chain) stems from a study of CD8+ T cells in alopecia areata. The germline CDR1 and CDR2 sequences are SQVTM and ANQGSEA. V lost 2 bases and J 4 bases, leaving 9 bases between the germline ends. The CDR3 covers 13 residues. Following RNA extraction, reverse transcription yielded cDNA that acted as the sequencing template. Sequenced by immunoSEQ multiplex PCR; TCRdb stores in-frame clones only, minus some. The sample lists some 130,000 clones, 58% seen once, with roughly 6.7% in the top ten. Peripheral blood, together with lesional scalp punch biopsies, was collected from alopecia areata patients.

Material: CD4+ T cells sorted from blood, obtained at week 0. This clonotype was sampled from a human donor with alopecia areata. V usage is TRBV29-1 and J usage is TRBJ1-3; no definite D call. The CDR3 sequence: CSVETGRGNTIYF. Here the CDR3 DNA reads TGCAGCGTTGAAACGGGCAGGGGAAACACCATATATTTT.